This record looks at one T cell receptor (beta chain) sequence and its context. These data originate in a study of T cell changes during pregnancy in multiple sclerosis. Trimming left V 5 bases short and J 3 bases short, with 19 bases between. The CDR3 loop spans 16 amino acids. Germline-derived CDR1 and CDR2 are KGHSH and LQKENI. TCRdb keeps only in-frame clones here, not all; method: immunoSEQ multiplex PCR. The repertoire holds over 70,000 clones, 90% to 95% seen once, with around 2.3% in the top ten. This sample comprised peripheral blood, obtained in the third trimester of pregnancy. The TCR comes from a female donor with multiple sclerosis, enrolled in a pregnancy study. This chain connects TRBV18 to TRBJ1-2; perhaps TRBD1 as D (6 bases). In nucleotides, the CDR3 is TGTGCCAGCTCATCAGTCCGGGGGGCGCGGGACTATGGCTACACCTTC. It translates to CASSSVRGARDYGYTF.